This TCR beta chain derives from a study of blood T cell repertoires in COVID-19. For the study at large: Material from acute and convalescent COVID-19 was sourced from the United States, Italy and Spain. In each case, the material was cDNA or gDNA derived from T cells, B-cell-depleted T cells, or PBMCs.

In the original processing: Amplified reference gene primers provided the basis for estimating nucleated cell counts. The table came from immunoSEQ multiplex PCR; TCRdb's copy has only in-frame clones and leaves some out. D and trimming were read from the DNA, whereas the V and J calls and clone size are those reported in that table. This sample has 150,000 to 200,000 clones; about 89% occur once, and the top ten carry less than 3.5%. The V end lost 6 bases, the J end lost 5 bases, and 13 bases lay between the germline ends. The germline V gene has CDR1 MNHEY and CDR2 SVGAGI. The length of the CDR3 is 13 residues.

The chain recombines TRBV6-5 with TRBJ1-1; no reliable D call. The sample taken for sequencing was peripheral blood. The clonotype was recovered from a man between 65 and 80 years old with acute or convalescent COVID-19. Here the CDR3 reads CASSSLQRTEAFF. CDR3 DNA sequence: TGTGCCAGCAGCTCCCTCCAGCGGACTGAAGCTTTCTTT.